This T cell receptor beta chain was recovered during a study of T cell responses to AZD1222 COVID-19 vaccine. Whole-study results and caveats: Breadth and depth of Spike-specific TCRs rose after two AZD1222 doses. Reports indicate that nearly half of spike-specific TCRs are directed at unmutated variant regions. Repertoires were sampled only after the peak T cell response. Most donors were white British and more were female, and clonal diversity was possibly underestimated.

Libraries were prepared by immunoSEQ multiplex PCR; TCRdb keeps only in-frame clonotypes and omits some of them. The table has approximately 200,000 clones, more than 85% seen once. The CDR3 runs 14 residues. From germline, CDR1 is SGHRS and CDR2 YFSETQ. V was pared by 2 bases and J by 1 base, with 2 bases of the junction left unmatched. Details on this clone: Its antigen is unidentified.

The J gene is TRBJ2-7, the V gene TRBV5-1, with TRBD2 identical over 8 bases. The TCR originated in an adult who received the AZD1222 COVID-19 vaccine. The sequences come from peripheral blood, collected 28 days after the second AZD1222 dose. CDR3 in amino acids: CASSFASGSYEQYF. Here the CDR3 DNA reads TGCGCCAGCAGCTTTGCTAGCGGGTCCTACGAGCAGTACTTC.